This T cell receptor beta chain is from a study of identical twins. Whole-study results and caveats: High-abundance cord blood beta clonotypes had fewer insertions; memory repertoires showed none.

A universal primer site came from template switching; cDNA carried unique molecular identifiers. One entry per CDR3 protein, called by TCRdb with MiXCR from the 5' RACE reads. The profile covers about 330,000 distinct CDR3 sequences, with around an eighth appearing a single time and roughly 7% taken by the ten largest. Only healthy Caucasians were enrolled as donors. This clonotype was detected a few times. Its specificity is not known. V lost 6 bases and J lost 6; bases outside the gene matches: 3. The germline V gene has CDR1 MNHEY and CDR2 SMNVEV (reference sequence). The CDR3 contains 12 residues. These data were also filed under a second study, of yellow fever vaccine responses in identical twins.

This clonotype originated in a woman aged 18-29 years in good health. The rearrangement joins TRBV27 to TRBJ1-2; TRBD1 aligns across 8 bases. The specimen sequenced was CD8+ T cells sorted from blood. The CDR3 nucleotides read TGTGCCAGCAGGGGACAGGTACATGGCTACACCTTC. This sequence encodes CASRGQVHGYTF.